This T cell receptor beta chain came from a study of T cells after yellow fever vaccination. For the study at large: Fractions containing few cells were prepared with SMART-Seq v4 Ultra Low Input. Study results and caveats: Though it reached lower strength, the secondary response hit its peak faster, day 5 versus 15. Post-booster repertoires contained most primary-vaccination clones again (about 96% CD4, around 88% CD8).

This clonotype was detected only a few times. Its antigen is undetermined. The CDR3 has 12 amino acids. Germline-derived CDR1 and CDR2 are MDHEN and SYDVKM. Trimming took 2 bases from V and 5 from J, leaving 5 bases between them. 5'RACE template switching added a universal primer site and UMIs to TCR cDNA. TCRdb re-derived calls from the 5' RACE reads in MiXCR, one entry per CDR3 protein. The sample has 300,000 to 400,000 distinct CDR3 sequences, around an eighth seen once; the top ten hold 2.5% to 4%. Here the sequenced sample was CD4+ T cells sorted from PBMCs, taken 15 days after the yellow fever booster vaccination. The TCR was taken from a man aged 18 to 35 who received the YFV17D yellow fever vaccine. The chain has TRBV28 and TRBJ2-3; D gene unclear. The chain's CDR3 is CASSLRVDTQYF. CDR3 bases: TGTGCCAGCAGTTTAAGGGTAGATACGCAGTATTTT.